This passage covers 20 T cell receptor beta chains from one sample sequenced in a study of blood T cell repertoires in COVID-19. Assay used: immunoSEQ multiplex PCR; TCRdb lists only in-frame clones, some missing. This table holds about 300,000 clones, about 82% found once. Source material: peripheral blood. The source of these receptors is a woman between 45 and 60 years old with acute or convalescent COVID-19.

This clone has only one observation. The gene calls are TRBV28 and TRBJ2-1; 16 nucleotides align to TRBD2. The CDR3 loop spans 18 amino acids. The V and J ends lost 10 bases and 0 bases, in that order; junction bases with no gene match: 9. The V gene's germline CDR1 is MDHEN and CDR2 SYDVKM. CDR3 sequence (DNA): TGTGCCACCTCAGGGACTAGCGGGAGGGTCAGCTCCTACAATGAGCAGTTCTTC. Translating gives CATSGTSGRVSSYNEQFF.

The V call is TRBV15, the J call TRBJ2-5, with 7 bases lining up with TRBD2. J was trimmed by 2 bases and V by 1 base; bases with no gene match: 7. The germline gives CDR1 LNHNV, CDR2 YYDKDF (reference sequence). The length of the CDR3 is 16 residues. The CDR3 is CATSRVGGRAQETQYF. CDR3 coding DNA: TGTGCCACCAGCAGAGTTGGTGGGAGGGCACAAGAGACCCAGTACTTC.

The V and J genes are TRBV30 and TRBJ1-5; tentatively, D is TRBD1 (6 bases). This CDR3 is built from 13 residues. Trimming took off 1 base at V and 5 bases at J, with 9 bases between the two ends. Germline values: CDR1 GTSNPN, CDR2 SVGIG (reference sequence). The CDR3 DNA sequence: TGTGCCTGGAGTGGGGGGGGCTATCAGCCCCAGCATTTT. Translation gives CAWSGGGYQPQHF.

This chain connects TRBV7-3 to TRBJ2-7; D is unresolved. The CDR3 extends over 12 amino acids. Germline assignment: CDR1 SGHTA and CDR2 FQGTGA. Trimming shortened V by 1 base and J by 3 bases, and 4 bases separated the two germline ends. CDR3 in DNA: TGTGCCAGCAGCTTAAACGGCTACGAGCAGTACTTC. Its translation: CASSLNGYEQYF.

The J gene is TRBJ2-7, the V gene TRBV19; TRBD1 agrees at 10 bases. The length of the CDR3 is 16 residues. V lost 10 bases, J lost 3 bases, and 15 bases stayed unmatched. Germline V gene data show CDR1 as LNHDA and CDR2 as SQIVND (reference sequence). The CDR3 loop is CATESPGQGGYYEQYF. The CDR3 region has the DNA TGTGCCACCGAGAGCCCAGGACAGGGGGGATACTACGAGCAGTACTTC.

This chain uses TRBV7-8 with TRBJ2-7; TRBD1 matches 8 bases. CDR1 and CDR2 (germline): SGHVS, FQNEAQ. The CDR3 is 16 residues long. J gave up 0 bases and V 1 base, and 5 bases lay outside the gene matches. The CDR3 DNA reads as TGTGCCAGCAGCTTAGGTACAGGGGGTCTCTCCTACGAGCAGTACTTC. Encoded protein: CASSLGTGGLSYEQYF.

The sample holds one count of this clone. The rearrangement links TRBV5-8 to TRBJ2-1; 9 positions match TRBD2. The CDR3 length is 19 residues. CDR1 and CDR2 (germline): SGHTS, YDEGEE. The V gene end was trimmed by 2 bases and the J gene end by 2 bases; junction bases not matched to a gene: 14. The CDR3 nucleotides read TGTGCCAGCAGCTTTGCGGGACTAGCTGGACTAGGCGCCTACAATGAGCAGTTCTTC. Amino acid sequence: CASSFAGLAGLGAYNEQFF.

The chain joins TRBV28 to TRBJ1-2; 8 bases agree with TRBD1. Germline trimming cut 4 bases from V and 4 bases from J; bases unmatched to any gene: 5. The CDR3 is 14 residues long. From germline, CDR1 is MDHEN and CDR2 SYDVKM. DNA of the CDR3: TGTGCCAGCAGTTCACAACAGGGGGTCTATGGCTACACCTTC. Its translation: CASSSQQGVYGYTF.

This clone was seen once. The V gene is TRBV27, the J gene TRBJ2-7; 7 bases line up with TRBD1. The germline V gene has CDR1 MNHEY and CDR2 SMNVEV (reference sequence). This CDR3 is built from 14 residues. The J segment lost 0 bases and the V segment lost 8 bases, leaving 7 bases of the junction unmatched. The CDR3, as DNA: TGTGCCAGCTCGCTCGGACAGGCCTCCTACGAGCAGTACTTC. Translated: CASSLGQASYEQYF.

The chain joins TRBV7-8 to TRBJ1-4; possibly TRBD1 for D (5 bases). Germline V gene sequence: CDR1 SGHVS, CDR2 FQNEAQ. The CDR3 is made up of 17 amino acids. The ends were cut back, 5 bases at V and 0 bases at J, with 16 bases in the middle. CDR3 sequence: CASSPLPQGTTNEKLFF. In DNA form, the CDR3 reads TGTGCCAGCAGCCCACTCCCCCAGGGTACAACTAATGAAAAACTGTTTTTT.

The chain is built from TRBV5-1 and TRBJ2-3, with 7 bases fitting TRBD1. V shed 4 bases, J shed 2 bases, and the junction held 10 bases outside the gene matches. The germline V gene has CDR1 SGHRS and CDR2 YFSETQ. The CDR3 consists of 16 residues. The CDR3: CASSMRQGPPTDTQYF. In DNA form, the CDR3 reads TGCGCCAGCAGCATGAGACAGGGTCCCCCCACAGATACGCAGTATTTT.

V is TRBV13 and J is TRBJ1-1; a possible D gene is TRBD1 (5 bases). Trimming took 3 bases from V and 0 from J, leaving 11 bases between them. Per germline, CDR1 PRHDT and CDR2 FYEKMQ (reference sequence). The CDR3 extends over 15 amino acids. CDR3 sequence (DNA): TGTGCCAGCAGCTTCTCCAGGGCCGTGAACACTGAAGCTTTCTTT. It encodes CASSFSRAVNTEAFF.

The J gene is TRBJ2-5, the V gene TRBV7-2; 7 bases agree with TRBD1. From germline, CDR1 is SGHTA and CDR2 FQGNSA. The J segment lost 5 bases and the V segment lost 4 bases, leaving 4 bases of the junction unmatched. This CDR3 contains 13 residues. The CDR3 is CASSSKQGETQYF. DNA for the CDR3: TGTGCCAGCAGCTCGAAACAGGGGGAGACCCAGTACTTC.

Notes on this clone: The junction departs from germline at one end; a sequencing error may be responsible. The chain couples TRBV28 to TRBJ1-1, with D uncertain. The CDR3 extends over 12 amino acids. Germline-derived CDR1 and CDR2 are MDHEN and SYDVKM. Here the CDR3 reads CASSRPNIEAFF. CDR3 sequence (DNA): TGTGCCAGCAGTCGCCCCAACATTGAAGCTTTCTTT.

This chain's CDR3 is CASSWGTDYGYTF. The CDR3, as DNA: TGTGCCAGCAGTTGGGGGACAGACTATGGCTACACCTTC. The rearrangement uses TRBV28 and TRBJ1-2; 7 bases match TRBD1. V trimming: 4 bases; J trimming: 3 bases; junction bases outside the gene matches: 2. The V gene's germline CDR1 is MDHEN and CDR2 SYDVKM. This CDR3 spans 13 amino acids.

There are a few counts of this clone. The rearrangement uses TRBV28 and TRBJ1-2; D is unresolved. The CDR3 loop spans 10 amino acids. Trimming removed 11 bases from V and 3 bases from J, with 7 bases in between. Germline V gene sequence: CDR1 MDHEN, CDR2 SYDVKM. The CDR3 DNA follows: TGTGCCTCCAGTCACTATGGCTACACCTTC. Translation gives CASSHYGYTF.

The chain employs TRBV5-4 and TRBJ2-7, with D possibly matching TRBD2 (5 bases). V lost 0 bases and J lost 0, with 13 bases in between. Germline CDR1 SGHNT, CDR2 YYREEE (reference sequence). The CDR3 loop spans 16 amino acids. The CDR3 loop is CASSLEVGELSYEQYF. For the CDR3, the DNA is TGTGCCAGCAGCTTGGAGGTCGGGGAACTCTCCTACGAGCAGTACTTC.

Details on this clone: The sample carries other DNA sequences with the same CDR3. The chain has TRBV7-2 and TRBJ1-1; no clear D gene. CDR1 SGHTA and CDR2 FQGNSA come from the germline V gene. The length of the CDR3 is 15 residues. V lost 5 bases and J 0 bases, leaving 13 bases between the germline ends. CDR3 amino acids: CASSLRPGMNTEAFF. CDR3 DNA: TGTGCCAGCAGCCTAAGACCGGGAATGAACACTGAAGCTTTCTTT. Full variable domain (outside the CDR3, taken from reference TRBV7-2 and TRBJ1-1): GAGVSQSPSNKVTEKGKDVELRCDPISGHTALYWYRQSLGQGLEFLIYFQGNSAPDKSGLPSDRFSAERTGGSVSTLTIQRTQQEDSAVYLCASSLRPGMNTEAFFGQGTRLTVV.

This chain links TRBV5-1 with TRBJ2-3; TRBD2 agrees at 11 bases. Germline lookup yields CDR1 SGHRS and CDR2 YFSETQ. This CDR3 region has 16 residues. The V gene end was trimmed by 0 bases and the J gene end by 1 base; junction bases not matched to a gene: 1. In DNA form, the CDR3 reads TGCGCCAGCAGCTTGGGGGGACTAGCGGGCACAGATACGCAGTATTTT. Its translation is CASSLGGLAGTDTQYF.

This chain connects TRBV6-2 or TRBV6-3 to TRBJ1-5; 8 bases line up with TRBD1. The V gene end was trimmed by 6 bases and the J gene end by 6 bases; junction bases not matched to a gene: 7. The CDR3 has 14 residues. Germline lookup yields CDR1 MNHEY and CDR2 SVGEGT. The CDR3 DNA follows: TGTGCCAGCAGCCCAGGACAGGGTGTTCAGCCCCAGCATTTT. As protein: CASSPGQGVQPQHF.